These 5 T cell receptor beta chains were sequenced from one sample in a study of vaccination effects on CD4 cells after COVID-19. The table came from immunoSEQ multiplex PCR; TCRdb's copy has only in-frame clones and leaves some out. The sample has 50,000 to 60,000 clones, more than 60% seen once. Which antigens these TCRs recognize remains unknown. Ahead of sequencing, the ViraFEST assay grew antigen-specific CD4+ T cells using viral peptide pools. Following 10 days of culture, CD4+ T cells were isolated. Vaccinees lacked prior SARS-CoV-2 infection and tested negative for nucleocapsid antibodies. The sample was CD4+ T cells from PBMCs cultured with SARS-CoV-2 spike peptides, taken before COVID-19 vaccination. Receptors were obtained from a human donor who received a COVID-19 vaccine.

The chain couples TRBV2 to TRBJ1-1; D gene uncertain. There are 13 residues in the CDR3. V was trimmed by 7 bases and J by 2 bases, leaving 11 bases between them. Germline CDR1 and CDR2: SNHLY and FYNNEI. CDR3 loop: CASNQEPNTEAFF. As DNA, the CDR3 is TGTGCCAGCAATCAAGAGCCTAACACTGAAGCTTTCTTT. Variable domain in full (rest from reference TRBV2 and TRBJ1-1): EPEVTQTPSHQVTQMGQEVILRCVPISNHLYFYWYRQILGQKVEFLVSFYNNEISEKSEIFDDQFSVERPDGSNFTLKIRSTKLEDSAMYFCASNQEPNTEAFFGQGTRLTVV.

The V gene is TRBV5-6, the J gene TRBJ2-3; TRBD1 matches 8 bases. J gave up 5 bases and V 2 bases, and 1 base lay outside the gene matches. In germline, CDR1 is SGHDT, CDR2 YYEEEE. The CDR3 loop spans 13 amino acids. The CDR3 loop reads CASSLQGVDTQYF. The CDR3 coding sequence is TGTGCCAGCAGCTTACAGGGGGTAGATACGCAGTATTTT.

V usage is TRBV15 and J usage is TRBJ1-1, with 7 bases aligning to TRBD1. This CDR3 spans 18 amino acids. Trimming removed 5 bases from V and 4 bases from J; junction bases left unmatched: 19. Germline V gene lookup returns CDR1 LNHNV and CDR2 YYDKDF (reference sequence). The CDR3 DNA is TGTGCCACCAGCCGACGACCATTGGACAGGTACATGCCCACTGAAGCTTTCTTT. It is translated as CATSRRPLDRYMPTEAFF. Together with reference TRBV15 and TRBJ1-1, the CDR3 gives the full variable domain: DAMVIQNPRYQVTQFGKPVTLSCSQTLNHNVMYWYQQKSSQAPKLLFHYYDKDFNNEADTPDNFQSRRPNTSFCFLDIRSPGLGDTAMYLCATSRRPLDRYMPTEAFFGQGTRLTVV.

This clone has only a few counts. This CDR3 reads CAWSTLRMNTEAFF. CDR3 nucleotide sequence: TGTGCCTGGAGTACCCTCCGTATGAACACTGAAGCTTTCTTT. The genes are TRBV30 and TRBJ1-1; the D is unclear. CDR3 length: 14 residues. V dropped 2 bases and J dropped 0 bases, with 10 bases sitting between them. CDR1 GTSNPN and CDR2 SVGIG come from the germline V gene (reference sequence).

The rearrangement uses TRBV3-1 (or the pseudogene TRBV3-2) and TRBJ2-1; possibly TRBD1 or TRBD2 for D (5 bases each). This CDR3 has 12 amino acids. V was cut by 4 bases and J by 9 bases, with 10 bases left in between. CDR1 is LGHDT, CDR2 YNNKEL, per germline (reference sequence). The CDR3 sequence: CASSPRGTEQFF. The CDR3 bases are TGTGCCAGCAGCCCCCGGGGCACTGAGCAGTTCTTC.